This TCR beta chain was retrieved from a study of T cells in Graves' hyperthyroidism and ophthalmopathy. What was amplified from RNA transcripts were TCR beta CDR3 regions. The TCR CDR3 first-round RT-PCR relied on the HTBI primer set. TCRdb fed the multiplex PCR reads into MiXCR, producing one record per CDR3 protein. The sample consists of about 540,000 distinct CDR3 sequences, roughly 46% of them appearing once. Sequencing input: peripheral blood or thyroid tissue (not recorded which). The receptor was isolated from a woman aged 18-30 years with Graves' hyperthyroidism.

The CDR3 here is CASSSNRAEGLETQYF. As DNA, the CDR3 is TGTGCCAGCAGCTCAAACCGAGCGGAAGGACTAGAGACCCAGTACTTC. V is TRBV7-9 and J is TRBJ2-5, with TRBD2 as a possible D gene (5 bases). CDR1 is SEHNR and CDR2 is FQNEAQ in the germline V gene (reference sequence). Trimming cost V 4 bases and J 4 bases, with 19 bases left between them. The CDR3 has 16 amino acids.